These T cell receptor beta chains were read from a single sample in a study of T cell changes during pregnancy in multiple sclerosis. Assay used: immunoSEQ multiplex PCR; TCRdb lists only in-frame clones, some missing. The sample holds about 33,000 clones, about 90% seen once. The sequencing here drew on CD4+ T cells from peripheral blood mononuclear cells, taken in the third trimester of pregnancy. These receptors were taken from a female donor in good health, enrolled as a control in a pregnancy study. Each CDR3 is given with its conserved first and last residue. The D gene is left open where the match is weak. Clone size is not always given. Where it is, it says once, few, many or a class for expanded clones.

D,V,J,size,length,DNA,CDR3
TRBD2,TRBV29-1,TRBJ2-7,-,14,TGCAGCGTTGCAGGCGGGGGGGGCTCCTACGAGCAGTACTTC,CSVAGGGGSYEQYF
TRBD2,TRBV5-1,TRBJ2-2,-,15,TGCGCCAGCAGCCCCAGGACTAGCGTAGGCGGGGAGCTGTTTTTT,CASSPRTSVGGELFF
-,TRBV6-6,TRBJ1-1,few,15,TGTGCCAGCAGTTACCTTCGACGAGGGAACACTGAAGCTTTCTTT,CASSYLRRGNTEAFF
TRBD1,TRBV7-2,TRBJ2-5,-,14,TGTGCCAGCAGCCTCGGGACAGGGATAGAGACCCAGTACTTC,CASSLGTGIETQYF
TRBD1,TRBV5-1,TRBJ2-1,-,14,TGCGCCAGCAACCTAGGACAGGGGGGGAGTGAGCAGTTCTTC,CASNLGQGGSEQFF
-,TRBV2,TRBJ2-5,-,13,TGTGCCAGCAGGGGGCTGGTCGGGGAGACCCAGTACTTC,CASRGLVGETQYF
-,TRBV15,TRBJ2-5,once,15,TGTGCCACCAGCAGAGAGTACGGGAACTCGGAGACCCAGTACTTC,CATSREYGNSETQYF
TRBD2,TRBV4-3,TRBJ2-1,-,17,TGCGCCAGCAGCCAAGATCAGGGAGCGGGAGTTGGAAATGAGCAGTTCTTC,CASSQDQGAGVGNEQFF
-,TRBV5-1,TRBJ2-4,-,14,TGCGCCAGCAGCACAGACGGTCGGCAAAACATTCAGTACTTC,CASSTDGRQNIQYF
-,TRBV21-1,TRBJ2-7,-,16,TGTGCCAGCAGCAAAGGAGGGAGCAGGTGGGTCCACGAGCAGTACTTC,CASSKGGSRWVHEQYF
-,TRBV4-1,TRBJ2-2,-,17,TGCGCCAGCAGCCAAGACTCAACAGGGCGTAGCACCGGGGAGCTGTTTTTT,CASSQDSTGRSTGELFF
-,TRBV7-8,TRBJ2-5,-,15,TGTGCCAGCAGCCCACATCAGGGTCAAAAAGAGACCCAGTACTTC,CASSPHQGQKETQYF
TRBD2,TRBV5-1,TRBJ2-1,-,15,TGCGCCAGCAGCACGGGACTAGCGACGATGGATGAGCAGTTCTTC,CASSTGLATMDEQFF
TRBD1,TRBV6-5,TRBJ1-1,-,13,TGTGCCAGCAGTTCCTCGGACAGGGCTGAAGCTTTCTTT,CASSSSDRAEAFF
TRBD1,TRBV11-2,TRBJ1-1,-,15,TGTGCCAGCAGCATCAGACAGGGGGCTGGGCATGAAGCTTTCTTT,CASSIRQGAGHEAFF
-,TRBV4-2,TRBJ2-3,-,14,TGTGCCAGCAGCCGCCGTGGAGGTTTAAATACGCAGTATTTT,CASSRRGGLNTQYF
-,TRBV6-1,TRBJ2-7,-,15,TGTGCCAGCAGCGAGGAACCAACTAGCTCCTACGAGCAGTACTTC,CASSEEPTSSYEQYF
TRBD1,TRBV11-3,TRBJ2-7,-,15,TGTGCCAGCAGCTTAGGGGACAGGGGGGACTACGAGCAGTACTTC,CASSLGDRGDYEQYF
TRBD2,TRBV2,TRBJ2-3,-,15,TGTGCCAGCAGTGAGGATAGCGGGAGTTCAGATACGCAGTATTTT,CASSEDSGSSDTQYF
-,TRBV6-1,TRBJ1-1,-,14,TGTGCCAGCAGTGAACAGGGGTCGAACACTGAAGCTTTCTTT,CASSEQGSNTEAFF
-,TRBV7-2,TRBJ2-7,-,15,TGTGCCAGCAGCTTAGGACAGAGCAGCTCCTACGAGCAGTACTTC,CASSLGQSSSYEQYF
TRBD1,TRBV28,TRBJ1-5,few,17,TGTGCCAGCAGTTTCCGGACAGACAGGGGGCGAGGTCAGCCCCAGCATTTT,CASSFRTDRGRGQPQHF
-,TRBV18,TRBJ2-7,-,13,TGTGCCAGCTCAGTGACAGGCCCTCGCGAGCAGTACTTC,CASSVTGPREQYF